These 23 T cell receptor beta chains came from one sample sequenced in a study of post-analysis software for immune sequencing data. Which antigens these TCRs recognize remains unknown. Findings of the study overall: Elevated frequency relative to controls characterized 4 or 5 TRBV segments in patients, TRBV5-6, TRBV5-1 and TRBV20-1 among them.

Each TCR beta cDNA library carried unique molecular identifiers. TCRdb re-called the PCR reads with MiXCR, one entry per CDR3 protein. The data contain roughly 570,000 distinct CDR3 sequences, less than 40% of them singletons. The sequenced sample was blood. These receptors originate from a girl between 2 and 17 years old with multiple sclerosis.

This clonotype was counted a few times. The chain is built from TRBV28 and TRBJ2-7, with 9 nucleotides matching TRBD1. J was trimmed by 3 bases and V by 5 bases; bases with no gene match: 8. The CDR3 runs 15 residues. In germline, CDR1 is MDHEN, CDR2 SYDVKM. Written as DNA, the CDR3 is TGTGCCAGCAGTCCTCAAGGGACAGGGAGCTACGAGCAGTACTTC. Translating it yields CASSPQGTGSYEQYF.

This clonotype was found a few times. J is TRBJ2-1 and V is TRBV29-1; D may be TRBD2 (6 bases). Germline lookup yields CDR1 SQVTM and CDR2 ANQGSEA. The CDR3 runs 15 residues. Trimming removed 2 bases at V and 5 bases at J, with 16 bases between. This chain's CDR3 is CSVEPRLVADNEQFF. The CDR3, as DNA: TGCAGCGTTGAACCACGACTAGTGGCGGACAATGAGCAGTTCTTC.

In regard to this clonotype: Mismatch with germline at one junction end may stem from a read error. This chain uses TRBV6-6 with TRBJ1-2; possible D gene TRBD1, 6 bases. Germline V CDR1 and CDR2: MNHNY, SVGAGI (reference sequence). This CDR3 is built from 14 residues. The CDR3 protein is CAGRGQGRDYGYTF. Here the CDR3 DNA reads TGTGCCGGCAGGGGCCAGGGCAGAGACTATGGCTACACCTTC.

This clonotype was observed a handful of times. For the CDR3, the DNA is TGCAGCGTTCGGCATTCCCCGAACACTGAAGCTTTCTTT. Its translation is CSVRHSPNTEAFF. The chain joins TRBV29-1 to TRBJ1-1, with D unclear. CDR1 and CDR2 from the germline V gene are SQVTM and ANQGSEA. With 5 bases removed from V and 1 base from J, the gap between germline ends came to 11 bases. The CDR3 covers 13 residues.

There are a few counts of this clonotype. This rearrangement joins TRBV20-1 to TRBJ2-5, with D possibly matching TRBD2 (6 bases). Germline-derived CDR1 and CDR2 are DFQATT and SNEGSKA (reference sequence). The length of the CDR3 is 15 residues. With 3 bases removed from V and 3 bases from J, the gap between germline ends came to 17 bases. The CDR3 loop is CSASEVAVKKETQYF. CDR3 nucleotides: TGCAGTGCTAGCGAGGTAGCGGTGAAAAAAGAGACCCAGTACTTC.

Here the CDR3 reads CASSSRGQGVPSYEQYF. CDR3 nucleotides: TGTGCCAGCAGCTCCCGAGGACAGGGGGTTCCCTCCTACGAGCAGTACTTC. The chain links TRBV7-9 to TRBJ2-7; 10 bases agree with TRBD1. The CDR3 is made up of 17 amino acids. The germline V gene encodes CDR1 SEHNR and CDR2 FQNEAQ (reference sequence). V was clipped by 4 bases and J by 0 bases; unmatched bases: 9. Full variable domain (rest looked up from reference TRBV7-9 and TRBJ2-7): DTGVSQNPRHKITKRGQNVTFRCDPISEHNRLYWYRQTLGQGPEFLTYFQNEAQLEKSRLLSDRFSAERPKGSFSTLEIQRTEQGDSAMYLCASSSRGQGVPSYEQYFGPGTRLTVT.

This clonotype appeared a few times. CDR3 region: CSARDYAGGGPEAFF. As DNA, the CDR3 is TGCAGTGCTAGAGATTACGCAGGGGGCGGCCCTGAAGCTTTCTTT. This chain joins TRBV20-1 and TRBJ1-1, with TRBD1 identical over 8 bases. Germline V gene lookup returns CDR1 DFQATT and CDR2 SNEGSKA (reference sequence). The CDR3 extends over 15 amino acids. After removal of 0 bases from V and 6 bases from J, the junction contained 9 bases not matched to a gene.

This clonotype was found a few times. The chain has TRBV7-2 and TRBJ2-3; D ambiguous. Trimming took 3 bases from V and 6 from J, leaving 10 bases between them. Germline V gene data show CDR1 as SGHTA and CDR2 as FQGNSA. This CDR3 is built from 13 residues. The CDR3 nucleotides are TGTGCCAGCAGCTTTAGCCTCCCGGATACGCAGTATTTT. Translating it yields CASSFSLPDTQYF.

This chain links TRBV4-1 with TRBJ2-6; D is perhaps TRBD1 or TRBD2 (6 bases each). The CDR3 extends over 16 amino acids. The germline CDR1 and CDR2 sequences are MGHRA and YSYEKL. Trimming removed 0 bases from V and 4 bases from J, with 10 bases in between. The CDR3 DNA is TGCGCCAGCAGCCAAGAGTCGGGGGCCGGGGCCAACGTCCTGACTTTC. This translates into CASSQESGAGANVLTF.

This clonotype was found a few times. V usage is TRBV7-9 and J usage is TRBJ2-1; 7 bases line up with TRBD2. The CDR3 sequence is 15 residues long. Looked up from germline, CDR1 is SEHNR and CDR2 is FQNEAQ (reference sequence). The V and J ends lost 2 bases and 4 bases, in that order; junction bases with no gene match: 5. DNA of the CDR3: TGTGCCAGCAGCTTATTTCCCGGGGGGTACAATGAGCAGTTCTTC. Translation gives CASSLFPGGYNEQFF.

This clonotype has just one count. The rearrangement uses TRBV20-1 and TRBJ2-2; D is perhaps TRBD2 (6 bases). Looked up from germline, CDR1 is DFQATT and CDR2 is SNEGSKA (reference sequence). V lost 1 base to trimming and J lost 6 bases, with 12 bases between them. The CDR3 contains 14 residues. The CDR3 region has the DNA TGCAGTGCTAGAGTCGGCGGGGTGGCCGGGGAGCTGTTTTTT. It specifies CSARVGGVAGELFF.

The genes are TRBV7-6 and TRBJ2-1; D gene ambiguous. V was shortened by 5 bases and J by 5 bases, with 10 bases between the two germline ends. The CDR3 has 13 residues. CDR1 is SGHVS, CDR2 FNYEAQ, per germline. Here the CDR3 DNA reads TGTGCCAGCAGCCTACTCCAGGACAATGAGCAGTTCTTC. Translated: CASSLLQDNEQFF.

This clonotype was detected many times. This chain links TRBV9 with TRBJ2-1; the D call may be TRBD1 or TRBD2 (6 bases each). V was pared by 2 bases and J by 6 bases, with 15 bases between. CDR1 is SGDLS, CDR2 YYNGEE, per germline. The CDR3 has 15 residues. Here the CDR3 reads CASSVIRGRINEQFF. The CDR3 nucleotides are TGTGCCAGCAGCGTCATCCGGGGGCGAATCAATGAGCAGTTCTTC.

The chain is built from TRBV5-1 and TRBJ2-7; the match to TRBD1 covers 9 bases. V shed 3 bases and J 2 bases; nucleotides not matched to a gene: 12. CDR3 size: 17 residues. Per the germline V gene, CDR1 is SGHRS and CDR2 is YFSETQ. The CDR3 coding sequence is TGCGCCAGCAGCTCGGGACAGGGCCTCAGTGTGGCCTACGAGCAGTACTTC. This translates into CASSSGQGLSVAYEQYF.

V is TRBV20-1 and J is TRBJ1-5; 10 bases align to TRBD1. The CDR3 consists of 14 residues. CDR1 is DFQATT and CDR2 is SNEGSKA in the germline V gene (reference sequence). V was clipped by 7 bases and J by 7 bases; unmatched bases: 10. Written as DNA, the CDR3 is TGCAGTGGAATGAGAGGACAGGGGGTCCAGCCCCAGCATTTT. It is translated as CSGMRGQGVQPQHF.

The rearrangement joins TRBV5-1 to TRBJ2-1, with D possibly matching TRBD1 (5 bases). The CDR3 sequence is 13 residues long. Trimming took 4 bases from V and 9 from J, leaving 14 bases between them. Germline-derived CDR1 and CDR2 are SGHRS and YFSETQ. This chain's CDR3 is CASSPDLQGEQFF. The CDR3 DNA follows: TGCGCCAGCAGCCCGGATTTGCAGGGTGAGCAGTTCTTC.

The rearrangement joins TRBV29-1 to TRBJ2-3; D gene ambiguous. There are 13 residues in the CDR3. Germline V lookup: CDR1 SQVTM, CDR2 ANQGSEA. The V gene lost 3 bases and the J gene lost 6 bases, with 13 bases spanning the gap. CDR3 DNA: TGCAGCGTTGATAGCCGTCTATGGGATACGCAGTATTTT. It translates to CSVDSRLWDTQYF.

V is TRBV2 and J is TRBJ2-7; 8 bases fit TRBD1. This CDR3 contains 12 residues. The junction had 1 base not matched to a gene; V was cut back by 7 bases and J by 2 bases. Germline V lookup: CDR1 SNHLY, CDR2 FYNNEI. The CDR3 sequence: CASKDRAYEQYF. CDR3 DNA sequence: TGTGCCAGCAAGGACAGGGCCTACGAGCAGTACTTC.

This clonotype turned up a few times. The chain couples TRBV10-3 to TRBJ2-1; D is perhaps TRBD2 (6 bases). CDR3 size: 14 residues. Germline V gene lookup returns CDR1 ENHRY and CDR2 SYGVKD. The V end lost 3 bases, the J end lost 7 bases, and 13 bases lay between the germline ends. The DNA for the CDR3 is TGTGCCATCAGTGAAGATTGGGGGGAGAATGAGCAGTTCTTC. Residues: CAISEDWGENEQFF.

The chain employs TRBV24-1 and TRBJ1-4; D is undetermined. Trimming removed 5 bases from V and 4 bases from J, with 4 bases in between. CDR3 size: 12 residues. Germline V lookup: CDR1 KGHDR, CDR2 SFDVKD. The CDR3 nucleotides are TGTGCCACCAGTGGGGATAATGAAAAACTGTTTTTT. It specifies CATSGDNEKLFF.

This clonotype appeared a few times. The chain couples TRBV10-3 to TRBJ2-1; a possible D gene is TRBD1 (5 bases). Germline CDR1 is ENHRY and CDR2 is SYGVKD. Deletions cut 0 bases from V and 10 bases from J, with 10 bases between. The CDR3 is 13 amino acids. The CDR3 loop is CAISESGLVEQFF. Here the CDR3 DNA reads TGTGCCATCAGTGAGTCGGGGCTCGTGGAGCAGTTCTTC.

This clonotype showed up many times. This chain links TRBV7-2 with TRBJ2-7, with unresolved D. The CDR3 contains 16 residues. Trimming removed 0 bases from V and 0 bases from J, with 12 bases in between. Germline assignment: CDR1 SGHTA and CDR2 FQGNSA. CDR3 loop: CASSLALRKSSYEQYF. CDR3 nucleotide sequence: TGTGCCAGCAGCTTAGCGCTGCGCAAGAGCTCCTACGAGCAGTACTTC.

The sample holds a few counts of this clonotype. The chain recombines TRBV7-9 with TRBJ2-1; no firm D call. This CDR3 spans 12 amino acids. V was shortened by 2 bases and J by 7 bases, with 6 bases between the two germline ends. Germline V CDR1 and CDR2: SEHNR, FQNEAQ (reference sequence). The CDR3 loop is CASSLFGNEQFF. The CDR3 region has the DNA TGTGCCAGCAGCTTATTCGGAAATGAGCAGTTCTTC.